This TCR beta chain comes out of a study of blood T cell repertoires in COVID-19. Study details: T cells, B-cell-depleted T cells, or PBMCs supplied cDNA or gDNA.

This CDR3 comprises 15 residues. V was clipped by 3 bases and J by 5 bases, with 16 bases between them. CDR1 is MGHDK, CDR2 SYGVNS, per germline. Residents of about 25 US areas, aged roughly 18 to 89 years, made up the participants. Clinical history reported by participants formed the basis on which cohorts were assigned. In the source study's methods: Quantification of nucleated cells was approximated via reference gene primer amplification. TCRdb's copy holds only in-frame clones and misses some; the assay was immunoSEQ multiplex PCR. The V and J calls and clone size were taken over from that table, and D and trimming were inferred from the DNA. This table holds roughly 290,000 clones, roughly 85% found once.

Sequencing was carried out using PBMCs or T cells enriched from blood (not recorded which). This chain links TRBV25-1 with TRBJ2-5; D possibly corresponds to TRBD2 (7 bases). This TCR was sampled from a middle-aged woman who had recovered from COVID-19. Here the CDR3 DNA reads TGTGCCAGCAGTGAGGGGGCGGGAGCGGGCGAGACCCAGTACTTC. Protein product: CASSEGAGAGETQYF.